The 4 T cell receptor beta chains presented below share a single source sample, sequenced in a study of T cell responses to AZD1222 COVID-19 vaccine. TCRdb keeps only in-frame clones here, not all; method: immunoSEQ multiplex PCR. Of some 120,000 clones in the sample, about nine tenths were seen once. The material was peripheral blood, obtained on day 0 of AZD1222 vaccination. The source of these receptors is an adult in good health.

The chain carries TRBV5-1 and TRBJ2-3; D ambiguous. Trimming stripped 3 bases from V and 6 bases from J, with 8 bases between. CDR3 length: 12 residues. Germline CDR1 is SGHRS and CDR2 is YFSETQ. CDR3 coding DNA: TGCGCCAGCAGCTCGACTCCCGATACGCAGTATTTT. Protein: CASSSTPDTQYF. Combining the CDR3 with reference TRBV5-1 and TRBJ2-3 gives the whole variable domain KAGVTQTPRYLIKTRGQQVTLSCSPISGHRSVSWYQQTPGQGLQFLFEYFSETQRNKGNFPGRFSGRQFSNSRSEMNVSTLELGDSALYLCASSSTPDTQYFGPGTRLTVL.

This chain joins TRBV28 and TRBJ2-7, with 9 bases aligning to TRBD1. This CDR3 spans 15 amino acids. J gave up 3 bases and V 7 bases, and 10 bases lay outside the gene matches. CDR1 and CDR2 (germline): MDHEN, SYDVKM. The CDR3 reads CASTLGGTGLYEQYF. DNA for the CDR3: TGTGCCAGCACCCTCGGGGGGACAGGGCTCTACGAGCAGTACTTC. The full variable domain, its missing parts supplied by reference TRBV28 and TRBJ2-7, is DVKVTQSSRYLVKRTGEKVFLECVQDMDHENMFWYRQDPGLGLRLIYFSYDVKMKEKGDIPEGYSVSREKKERFSLILESASTNQTSMYLCASTLGGTGLYEQYFGPGTRLTVT.

This clone was recorded once. The V call is TRBV6-5, the J call TRBJ2-7; TRBD1 or TRBD2 may be the D gene (7 bases each). Germline loops: CDR1 MNHEY, CDR2 SVGAGI. Between the trimmed V and J ends, which lost 7 bases and 3 bases, there was a span of 16 bases. This CDR3 is built from 14 residues. The CDR3 here is CASTPGGARYEQYF. DNA of the CDR3: TGTGCCAGCACCCCAGGGGGGGCCCGCTACGAGCAGTACTTC.

In this sample, this clone turned up once. The chain uses TRBV5-1 and TRBJ2-7; D is uncertain. The V gene lost 0 bases and the J gene lost 3 bases, with 16 bases spanning the gap. This CDR3 contains 16 residues. Per germline, CDR1 SGHRS and CDR2 YFSETQ. CDR3: CASSLEALPHYYEQYF. The CDR3 nucleotides are TGCGCCAGCAGCTTGGAGGCCCTGCCCCACTACTACGAGCAGTACTTC.